Listed here are 20 T cell receptor beta chains from one sample, sequenced in a study of T cell repertoires in cytomegalovirus infection (dated by TCRdb to the late 2010s). The treatment or condition label on this specimen signifies: in vitro stimulation with specific CMV peptide epitopes to enrich CMV-specific T cells. Sequenced using an Illumina HiSeq 1500. The public reads were reanalyzed by TCRdb: fastp trimming at Q25, MiXCR alignment, in-frame beta chains only. Each entry is one CDR3 protein sequence, shown with its most common DNA and genes. The sample contains some 800,000 distinct CDR3 sequences, about 29% of them found a single time. The leading ten clones occupy 13% of the sample. Their antigens are not known. The sequencing used cultured CD8+ T cells from PBMCs, collected from culture after CMV antigen stimulation. The receptor set was obtained from a human donor in good health (CMV status not recorded). Some clones in this sample may be carry-over from other donors' samples.

The chain uses TRBV12-3 or TRBV12-4 and TRBJ1-2, with 7 bases aligning to TRBD1. V dropped 6 bases and J dropped 4; count of bases not matched to a gene: 14. The CDR3 totals 16 residues. CDR3 residues: CASSRDRGGGGYGYTF. The CDR3 nucleotides read TGTGCCAGCAGCCGGGACAGAGGGGGGGGAGGCTATGGCTACACCTTC.

This clonotype has a count of ten or more. This chain uses TRBV7-8 with TRBJ1-1; no definite D call. The CDR3 is 14 residues long. The germline gives CDR1 SGHVS, CDR2 FQNEAQ. V dropped 4 bases and J dropped 1 base, with 10 bases sitting between them. CDR3 sequence reads: CASSSTKGNTEAFF. In nucleotides, the CDR3 is TGTGCCAGCAGCTCCACCAAAGGGAACACTGAAGCTTTCTTT.

V gene TRBV7-6 combines with J gene TRBJ2-3, with D possibly matching TRBD2 (5 bases). Trimming left V 8 bases short and J 1 base short, with 16 bases between. The CDR3 is 15 amino acids. CDR1 is SGHVS, CDR2 FNYEAQ, per germline. The CDR3 DNA reads TGTGCCAGCGCAATTTGGGAGTTAGGCACAGATACGCAGTATTTT. It codes for CASAIWELGTDTQYF.

The J gene is TRBJ1-5, the V gene TRBV7-2; 7 positions agree with TRBD1. J gave up 3 bases and V 5 bases, and 7 bases lay outside the gene matches. Looked up from germline, CDR1 is SGHTA and CDR2 is FQGNSA. The CDR3 totals 15 residues. CDR3 nucleotide sequence: TGTGCCAGCAGCACTGGACAGGCGATCAATCAGCCCCAGCATTTT. Its protein is CASSTGQAINQPQHF. Filled out from reference TRBV7-2 and TRBJ1-5, the complete variable domain reads GAGVSQSPSNKVTEKGKDVELRCDPISGHTALYWYRQSLGQGLEFLIYFQGNSAPDKSGLPSDRFSAERTGGSVSTLTIQRTQQEDSAVYLCASSTGQAINQPQHFGDGTRLSIL.

The chain combines TRBV6-1 with TRBJ2-2; a possible D gene is TRBD2 (5 bases). The germline V gene has CDR1 MNHNS and CDR2 SASEGT. Deletions cut 2 bases from V and 1 base from J, with 11 bases between. This CDR3 spans 16 amino acids. Here the CDR3 DNA reads TGTGCCAGCAGTGAACCTGTAGGGAGGAACACCGGGGAGCTGTTTTTT. Translated, it gives CASSEPVGRNTGELFF.

This clonotype was seen only a few times. V and J are TRBV7-9 and TRBJ2-2; no reliable D call. Germline V gives CDR1 SEHNR, CDR2 FQNEAQ (reference sequence). The CDR3 runs to 17 residues. The germline V and J ends were trimmed by 5 bases and 4 bases, with 20 bases remaining between them. CDR3 loop: CASSPPDPKGRTGELFF. DNA for the CDR3: TGTGCCAGCAGCCCCCCGGATCCTAAAGGGCGCACCGGGGAGCTGTTTTTT.

The chain combines TRBV19 with TRBJ2-4; no clear D. V was trimmed by 5 bases and J by 7 bases, leaving 15 bases between them. In germline, CDR1 is LNHDA, CDR2 SQIVND (reference sequence). The length of the CDR3 is 14 residues. The DNA of the CDR3 is TGTGCCAGTAGTCCTCAAGACGGAACCAACATTCAGTACTTC. Translation: CASSPQDGTNIQYF.

This clonotype was observed a few times. V is TRBV7-3 and J is TRBJ2-1; perhaps D is TRBD1 or TRBD2 (5 bases each). Per the germline V gene, CDR1 is SGHTA and CDR2 is FQGTGA. The CDR3 extends over 17 amino acids. V was pared by 1 base and J by 5 bases, with 18 bases between. This chain's CDR3 is CASSLRSIRDGNNEQFF. The CDR3 region has the DNA TGTGCCAGCAGCTTAAGATCAATTAGGGACGGGAACAATGAGCAGTTCTTC.

The chain carries TRBV7-9 and TRBJ2-5; 7 nucleotides align to TRBD1. V trimming: 6 bases; J trimming: 3 bases; junction bases outside the gene matches: 10. Per germline, CDR1 SEHNR and CDR2 FQNEAQ (reference sequence). The length of the CDR3 is 15 residues. The CDR3 bases are TGTGCCAGCAGTTTGCCAGGGGGTTGGAAAGAGACCCAGTACTTC. Translation gives CASSLPGGWKETQYF.

This clonotype was picked up a small number of times. V is TRBV12-3 or TRBV12-4 and J is TRBJ1-3; 9 nucleotides agree with TRBD1. CDR3 length: 18 amino acids. V trimming: 0 bases; J trimming: 2 bases; junction bases outside the gene matches: 8. CDR3 amino acids: CASSLAIRTGETGNTIYF. CDR3 bases: TGTGCCAGCAGTTTAGCAATAAGGACAGGGGAAACTGGAAACACCATATATTTT.

The chain links TRBV2 to TRBJ1-1; a weak D match, TRBD1 (6 bases). Looked up from germline, CDR1 is SNHLY and CDR2 is FYNNEI. The CDR3 spans 15 residues. V shed 2 bases and J shed 1 base, with 11 bases lying between them. Written as DNA, the CDR3 is TGTGCCAGCAGTGAAAGGAGGACAGAGAACACTGAAGCTTTCTTT. It translates to CASSERRTENTEAFF.

This chain links TRBV27 with TRBJ1-4; TRBD1 matches at 7 bases. The trim removed 5 bases at V and 8 bases at J, leaving 8 bases unmatched. The CDR3 sequence is 14 residues long. Germline V gene lookup returns CDR1 MNHEY and CDR2 SMNVEV (reference sequence). CDR3 loop: CASSPGTEGEKLFF. DNA of the CDR3: TGTGCCAGCAGTCCCGGGACAGAGGGGGAAAAACTGTTTTTT. Variable domain in full (rest from reference TRBV27 and TRBJ1-4): EAQVTQNPRYLITVTGKKLTVTCSQNMNHEYMSWYRQDPGLGLRQIYYSMNVEVTDKGDVPEGYKVSRKEKRNFPLILESPSPNQTSLYFCASSPGTEGEKLFFGSGTQLSVL.

The chain has TRBV2 and TRBJ2-2; no definite D call. Germline V gene lookup returns CDR1 SNHLY and CDR2 FYNNEI. CDR3 length: 14 amino acids. Trimming stripped 7 bases from V and 1 base from J, with 10 bases between. The CDR3 loop reads CASMNSQNTGELFF. CDR3 bases: TGTGCCAGCATGAACAGTCAGAACACCGGGGAGCTGTTTTTT.

The V call is TRBV5-4, the J call TRBJ2-1; D is perhaps TRBD2 (6 bases). The CDR3 is 14 amino acids. Per germline, CDR1 SGHNT and CDR2 YYREEE (reference sequence). V was shortened by 5 bases and J by 15 bases, with 24 bases between the two germline ends. In nucleotides, the CDR3 is TGTGCCAGCAGACCCGACGGAGGGGACGGGGGTCCGTTCTTC. Translating it yields CASRPDGGDGGPFF.

The chain combines TRBV6-2 or TRBV6-3 with TRBJ2-2; D gene unclear. The CDR3 loop spans 13 amino acids. Germline CDR1 reads MNHEY; CDR2 reads SVGEGT. V was cut by 1 base and J by 6 bases, with 6 bases left in between. The CDR3 region has the DNA TGTGCCAGCAGTTACTTCCGGGCCGGGGAGCTGTTTTTT. Translated: CASSYFRAGELFF.

There are many counts of this clonotype. V is TRBV7-8 and J is TRBJ2-1; no firm D call. Germline CDR1 reads SGHVS; CDR2 reads FQNEAQ. Trimming stripped 4 bases from V and 6 bases from J, with 7 bases between. The CDR3 is 12 residues long. CDR3 amino acids: CASSSYGNEQFF. CDR3 nucleotides: TGTGCCAGCAGCTCATACGGCAATGAGCAGTTCTTC.

The gene calls are TRBV27 and TRBJ2-1; D remains unclear. Trimming pared 9 bases from V and 6 bases from J, leaving 18 bases between. This CDR3 has 14 amino acids. Germline V lookup: CDR1 MNHEY, CDR2 SMNVEV (reference sequence). CDR3 loop: CASRSGGRSNEQFF. The CDR3 DNA follows: TGTGCCAGTCGGTCGGGCGGACGGTCCAATGAGCAGTTCTTC.

This clonotype has just a few counts. V is TRBV5-6 and J is TRBJ2-7; the D gene is possibly TRBD1 (6 bases). Germline CDR1 and CDR2: SGHDT and YYEEEE. This CDR3 has 14 residues. The V and J ends lost 4 bases and 4 bases respectively, with 15 bases between them. The CDR3 DNA reads as TGTGCCAGCAGCATGGGACACCTTCGTTACGAGCAGTACGTC. Residues: CASSMGHLRYEQYV.

This clonotype was seen many times. V and J are TRBV7-9 and TRBJ2-1, with 7 bases matching TRBD2. After removal of 8 bases from V and 1 base from J, the junction contained 5 bases not matched to a gene. Germline V CDR1 and CDR2: SEHNR, FQNEAQ (reference sequence). The CDR3 extends over 14 amino acids. The CDR3 nucleotides are TGTGCCAGCCGAAAAGCGGGGTCCTACAATGAGCAGTTCTTC. Translating it yields CASRKAGSYNEQFF.

In this sample, this clonotype turned up many times. The rearrangement joins TRBV7-8 to TRBJ2-3, with 12 bases matching TRBD2. Germline CDR1 SGHVS, CDR2 FQNEAQ. CDR3 size: 17 residues. V shed 0 bases and J 3 bases; nucleotides not matched to a gene: 4. The chain's CDR3 is CASSLARLAGATDTQYF. The CDR3 coding sequence is TGTGCCAGCAGCTTAGCGCGACTAGCGGGAGCTACAGATACGCAGTATTTT.